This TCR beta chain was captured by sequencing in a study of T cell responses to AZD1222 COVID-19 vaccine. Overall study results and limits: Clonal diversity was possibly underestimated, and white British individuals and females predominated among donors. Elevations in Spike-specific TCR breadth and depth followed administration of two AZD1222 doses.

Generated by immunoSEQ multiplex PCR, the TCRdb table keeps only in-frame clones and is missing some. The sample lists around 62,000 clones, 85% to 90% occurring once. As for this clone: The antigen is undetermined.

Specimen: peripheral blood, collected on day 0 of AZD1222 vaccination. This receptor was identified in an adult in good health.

For the CDR3, the DNA is TGTGCCAGCAGTTATTCGCTAAACTCCTATAATTCACCCCTCCACTTT. Its protein is CASSYSLNSYNSPLHF. The V gene is TRBV6-5, the J gene TRBJ1-6; no clear D gene. The CDR3 has 16 amino acids. V was shortened by 3 bases and J by 0 bases, with 9 bases between the two germline ends. Germline V CDR1 and CDR2: MNHEY, SVGAGI.